A selection of T cell receptor beta chains follows, all from one sample in a study of immune heterogeneity within non-small cell lung tumors. Each CDR3 protein gets one entry after TCRdb re-called the multiplex PCR reads with MiXCR. The sample shows under 25,000 distinct CDR3 sequences, 28% of them seen only once. The sample comprised lung tumor tissue. The receptors stem from a man aged 35 to 55 with non-small cell lung cancer. Each CDR3 is given without its conserved first and last residue. Expanded clones get a size class; other rows say once, few or many, or leave the size out.

V	size	J	length	CDR3
TRBV19	many	TRBJ1-5	14	ASSMRAALWNQPQH
TRBV29-1	NA	TRBJ2-1	14	SVQPNRERKGHEQF
TRBV6-1	NA	TRBJ1-2	12	ASSRTGGVYGYT
TRBV2	NA	TRBJ2-1	10	ASSVRQRVPI
TRBV18	NA	TRBJ2-1	11	ASSPQGPAEQF
TRBV2	NA	TRBJ2-1	13	VSSGLAGPYNEQF
TRBV7-2	few	TRBJ1-1	11	ASSSQERTEAF
TRBV7-3	many	TRBJ2-1	11	ASSKDLMNEQF
TRBV7-2	many	TRBJ2-1	13	ASSLERGRGNEQF
TRBV15	many	TRBJ1-1	13	ATSRDRGWGSEAF
TRBV30	NA	TRBJ1-4	13	AWLWTGGGYEKLF
TRBV27	NA	TRBJ2-6	13	ASMRFGAGANVLT
TRBV4-2	NA	TRBJ2-3	17	ASSQVGGLAGSGADTQY
TRBV5-1	few	TRBJ1-6	13	ASSSTGQGDSPLH
TRBV20-1	many	TRBJ2-7	9	SASEYYEQY
TRBV28	many	TRBJ2-7	13	ASSTLRGLSYEQY
TRBV20-1	NA	TRBJ2-5	14	SARRRRAGAGETQY
TRBV11-2	NA	TRBJ2-2	9	ASSPYGELF
TRBV6-1	few	TRBJ1-1	14	ASSELGPRVLTEAF
TRBV9	NA	TRBJ2-2	13	ASSGTEFGTGELF
TRBV7-9	medium-sized	TRBJ2-5	11	ASSLGLEETQY
TRBV7-2	NA	TRBJ1-5	17	ASSLAGQGFQRGNRPQH
TRBV6-1	medium-sized	TRBJ1-3	12	ASRSDGSGNTIY
TRBV12-3/TRBV12-4	NA	TRBJ1-4	12	AGSMRQVGEKLF
TRBV20-1	medium-sized	TRBJ2-2	11	SAGTSNTGELF
TRBV19	many	TRBJ1-4	11	ASSMMGGEKLF
TRBV12-3/TRBV12-4	many	TRBJ1-2	15	ASSSNLRTGLNYGYT
TRBV6-2/TRBV6-3	many	TRBJ2-1	11	ASNSPSYNEQF
TRBV20-1	few	TRBJ1-1	11	SAGYSRGPEAF
TRBV12-3/TRBV12-4	NA	TRBJ2-6	15	ASSPRQGTSGANVLT
TRBV3-2	NA	TRBJ2-3	13	ASSQEGQLTDTQY
TRBV7-7	NA	TRBJ2-1	10	ASSSVGGEQF
TRBV20-1	many	TRBJ2-7	12	SASSGFSSYEQY